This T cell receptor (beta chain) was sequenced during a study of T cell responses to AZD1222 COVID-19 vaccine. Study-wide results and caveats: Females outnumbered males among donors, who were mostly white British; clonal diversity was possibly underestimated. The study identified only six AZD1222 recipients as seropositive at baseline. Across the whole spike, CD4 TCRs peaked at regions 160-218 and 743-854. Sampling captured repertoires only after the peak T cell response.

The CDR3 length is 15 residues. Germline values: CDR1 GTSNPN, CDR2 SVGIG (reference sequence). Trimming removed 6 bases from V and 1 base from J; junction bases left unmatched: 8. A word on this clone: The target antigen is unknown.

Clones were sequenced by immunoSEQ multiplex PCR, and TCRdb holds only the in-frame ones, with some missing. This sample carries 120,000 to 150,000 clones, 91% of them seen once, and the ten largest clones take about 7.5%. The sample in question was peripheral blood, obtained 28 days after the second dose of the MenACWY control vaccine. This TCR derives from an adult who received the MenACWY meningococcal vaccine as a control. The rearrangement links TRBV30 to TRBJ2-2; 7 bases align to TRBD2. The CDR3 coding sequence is TGTGCCTGCTCAATCATAGCGGGGAACACCGGGGAGCTGTTTTTT. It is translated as CACSIIAGNTGELFF. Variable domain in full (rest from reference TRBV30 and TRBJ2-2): SQTIHQWPATLVQPVGSPLSLECTVEGTSNPNLYWYRQAAGRGLQLLFYSVGIGQISSEVPQNLSASRPQDRQFILSSKKLLLSDSGFYLCACSIIAGNTGELFFGEGSRLTVL.